The source of this TCR beta chain is a study of blood T cell repertoires in COVID-19. Here immunoSEQ multiplex PCR was the method, and the copy in TCRdb shows in-frame clones only, minus some. The sample consists of around 99,000 clones, 75% to 90% of them appearing once. What was sequenced was peripheral blood. The origin of this receptor is a woman aged 45-60 years with acute or convalescent COVID-19.

CDR3: CASSTWASQETQYF. As DNA, the CDR3 is TGTGCCAGCAGTACTTGGGCCTCCCAAGAGACCCAGTACTTC. V usage is TRBV6-5 and J usage is TRBJ2-5; no reliable D call. The CDR3 length is 14 residues. Trimming cost V 5 bases and J 1 base, with 11 bases left between them. Germline CDR1 reads MNHEY; CDR2 reads SVGAGI.